The rows below give T cell receptor beta chains drawn from one sample of a study of cytotoxic CD8 clonotypes in ibrutinib-treated CLL. The protocol was immunoSEQ multiplex PCR, while the TCRdb copy is restricted to in-frame clones and leaves out a portion. Of a few hundred thousand clones listed, over 60% are singletons. Source: PBMCs, taken after 36 months of ibrutinib treatment. Receptors were obtained from a human donor with chronic lymphocytic leukemia. The CDR3 runs from the conserved cysteine through the conserved F or W. The order of the fields is clone size, D gene, J gene, V gene, CDR3 protein, CDR3 DNA. D genes are given only for firm matches. Expanded clones are given a class, and other clones once, few, many or no size at all.

clone_size: once
d_call: TRBD1
j_call: TRBJ2-7
v_call: TRBV29-1
cdr3_aa: CSVGKGQGPYEQYF
cdr3_nt: TGCAGCGTTGGGAAAGGACAGGGGCCTTACGAGCAGTACTTC

clone_size: .
d_call: .
j_call: TRBJ1-1
v_call: TRBV6-1
cdr3_aa: CASSAGRNTEAFF
cdr3_nt: TGTGCCAGCAGTGCCGGCAGAAACACTGAAGCTTTCTTT

clone_size: .
d_call: .
j_call: TRBJ1-2
v_call: TRBV27
cdr3_aa: CASGRGKANYGYTF
cdr3_nt: TGTGCCAGCGGCAGGGGAAAGGCTAACTATGGCTACACCTTC

clone_size: .
d_call: .
j_call: TRBJ1-4
v_call: TRBV5-1
cdr3_aa: CASRQTEEKLFF
cdr3_nt: TGCGCCAGCCGTCAGACAGAGGAAAAACTGTTTTTT

clone_size: few
d_call: TRBD2
j_call: TRBJ2-5
v_call: TRBV5-6
cdr3_aa: CASSLHGAGGGQETQYF
cdr3_nt: TGTGCCAGCAGCTTGCACGGGGCGGGAGGAGGTCAAGAGACCCAGTACTTC

clone_size: .
d_call: TRBD2
j_call: TRBJ2-1
v_call: TRBV5-1
cdr3_aa: CASSLGLAGRNEQFF
cdr3_nt: TGCGCCAGCAGCCTGGGACTAGCGGGACGCAATGAGCAGTTCTTC

clone_size: .
d_call: .
j_call: TRBJ2-7
v_call: TRBV5-1
cdr3_aa: CASSSSRSPHPYEQYF
cdr3_nt: TGCGCCAGCAGCTCGTCCCGGAGCCCTCACCCCTACGAGCAGTACTTC

clone_size: .
d_call: .
j_call: TRBJ1-2
v_call: TRBV7-2
cdr3_aa: CASSRLGALYGYTF
cdr3_nt: TGTGCCAGCAGCCGACTAGGGGCCCTCTATGGCTACACCTTC

clone_size: few
d_call: .
j_call: TRBJ1-2
v_call: TRBV18
cdr3_aa: CASSPDRGFSGYTF
cdr3_nt: TGTGCCAGCTCACCTGATAGGGGGTTCTCTGGCTACACCTTC

clone_size: few
d_call: .
j_call: TRBJ1-2
v_call: TRBV2
cdr3_aa: CASSPQDTSPYGYTF
cdr3_nt: TGTGCCAGCAGCCCCCAGGACACTAGCCCTTATGGCTACACCTTC

clone_size: .
d_call: TRBD2
j_call: TRBJ2-1
v_call: TRBV7-2
cdr3_aa: CASSLLAGRSSYNEQFF
cdr3_nt: TGTGCCAGCAGCTTACTAGCGGGCAGGAGCTCCTACAATGAGCAGTTCTTC

clone_size: .
d_call: TRBD1
j_call: TRBJ1-2
v_call: TRBV5-4
cdr3_aa: CASSLQGTRGYTF
cdr3_nt: TGTGCCAGCAGCTTACAGGGGACGAGGGGCTACACCTTC

clone_size: few
d_call: .
j_call: TRBJ1-5
v_call: TRBV6-6
cdr3_aa: CASSYSTGRSQHF
cdr3_nt: TGTGCCAGCAGTTACTCGACGGGTCGGTCCCAGCATTTT

clone_size: .
d_call: TRBD2
j_call: TRBJ2-1
v_call: TRBV29-1
cdr3_aa: CSGTSAPSSYNEQFF
cdr3_nt: TGCAGCGGTACTAGCGCCCCCAGCTCCTACAATGAGCAGTTCTTC

clone_size: .
d_call: .
j_call: TRBJ2-1
v_call: TRBV11-2
cdr3_aa: CASSLVRPGHLKYEQFF
cdr3_nt: TGTGCCAGCAGCTTAGTAAGGCCGGGACACTTAAAGTATGAGCAGTTCTTC

clone_size: .
d_call: .
j_call: TRBJ1-2
v_call: TRBV4-1
cdr3_aa: CASSPHPPIGLGYGYTF
cdr3_nt: TGCGCCAGCAGCCCGCATCCCCCGATTGGGCTGGGTTATGGCTACACCTTC

clone_size: .
d_call: .
j_call: TRBJ2-1
v_call: TRBV7-2
cdr3_aa: CASGWKNEQFF
cdr3_nt: TGTGCGAGCGGGTGGAAAAACGAGCAGTTCTTC

clone_size: .
d_call: TRBD1
j_call: TRBJ2-7
v_call: TRBV23-1
cdr3_aa: CASSQGDRNSYEQYF
cdr3_nt: TGCGCCAGCAGTCAAGGGGACAGAAACTCCTACGAGCAGTACTTC

clone_size: .
d_call: .
j_call: TRBJ2-7
v_call: TRBV25-1
cdr3_aa: CASSEFEGRGHYEQYF
cdr3_nt: TGTGCCAGCAGTGAATTCGAGGGCAGAGGTCACTACGAGCAGTACTTC

clone_size: .
d_call: .
j_call: TRBJ2-5
v_call: TRBV6-5
cdr3_aa: CASSYFSRETQYF
cdr3_nt: TGTGCCAGCAGTTACTTTTCGCGGGAGACCCAGTACTTC

clone_size: .
d_call: .
j_call: TRBJ2-7
v_call: TRBV5-8
cdr3_aa: CASSFSGVAYEQYF
cdr3_nt: TGTGCCAGCAGCTTTTCTGGCGTTGCCTACGAGCAGTACTTC

clone_size: few
d_call: TRBD1
j_call: TRBJ1-4
v_call: TRBV29-1
cdr3_aa: CSVEEQGGKLFF
cdr3_nt: TGCAGCGTTGAGGAGCAGGGGGGAAAACTGTTTTTT

clone_size: few
d_call: TRBD2
j_call: TRBJ2-7
v_call: TRBV6-5
cdr3_aa: CASSYVAGTYEQYF
cdr3_nt: TGTGCCAGCAGTTACGTAGCGGGGACCTACGAGCAGTACTTC

clone_size: few
d_call: .
j_call: TRBJ2-7
v_call: TRBV6-1
cdr3_aa: CASSEVTSYEQYF
cdr3_nt: TGTGCCAGCAGTGAAGTCACTTCCTACGAGCAGTACTTC

clone_size: .
d_call: .
j_call: TRBJ2-7
v_call: TRBV2
cdr3_aa: CASSEWFGAGYPSYEQYF
cdr3_nt: TGTGCCAGCAGTGAGTGGTTTGGGGCGGGATACCCCTCCTACGAGCAGTACTTC

clone_size: .
d_call: .
j_call: TRBJ2-3
v_call: TRBV13
cdr3_aa: CASSLPELVSTDTQYF
cdr3_nt: TGTGCCAGCAGCCTCCCGGAACTTGTCAGCACAGATACGCAGTATTTT

clone_size: few
d_call: TRBD1
j_call: TRBJ2-7
v_call: TRBV4-2
cdr3_aa: CASSHERTGGPYEQYF
cdr3_nt: TGTGCCAGCAGCCATGAAAGGACAGGGGGGCCCTACGAGCAGTACTTC

clone_size: .
d_call: .
j_call: TRBJ1-2
v_call: TRBV10-2
cdr3_aa: CASRPGTYYGYTF
cdr3_nt: TGCGCCAGCAGACCCGGGACCTACTATGGCTACACCTTC

clone_size: .
d_call: TRBD2
j_call: TRBJ2-1
v_call: TRBV7-2
cdr3_aa: CASSLDPRTSVAYNEQFF
cdr3_nt: TGTGCCAGCAGCTTAGACCCTAGGACTAGCGTTGCCTACAATGAGCAGTTCTTC

clone_size: .
d_call: TRBD1
j_call: TRBJ2-5
v_call: TRBV29-1
cdr3_aa: CSVDGQGMETQYF
cdr3_nt: TGCAGCGTTGACGGACAGGGGATGGAGACCCAGTACTTC

clone_size: few
d_call: .
j_call: TRBJ1-3
v_call: TRBV25-1
cdr3_aa: CASSDTPGYRRSVTIYF
cdr3_nt: TGTGCCAGCAGTGATACTCCTGGGTACAGACGAAGTGTCACCATATATTTT

clone_size: .
d_call: .
j_call: TRBJ1-6
v_call: TRBV6-1
cdr3_aa: CASSLGSYNSPLHF
cdr3_nt: TGTGCCAGCAGCCTAGGCTCCTATAATTCACCCCTCCACTTT

clone_size: .
d_call: .
j_call: TRBJ2-2
v_call: TRBV18
cdr3_aa: CASSPSRQTGELFF
cdr3_nt: TGTGCCAGCTCACCATCCCGACAGACCGGGGAGCTGTTTTTT